This is a list of T cell receptor beta chains from one sample in a study of CD4 and CD8 cells across lung adenocarcinoma regions. TCRdb reanalysed the PCR reads using MiXCR and keeps one entry per CDR3 protein. The sample consists of more than 7,500 distinct CDR3 sequences, approximately 53% of them appearing once. Sequenced material: CD8+ T cells from the margin of a lung tumor. The receptors here all came from a female donor with lung adenocarcinoma. The CD4 and CD8 labels of this study may be unreliable. Both conserved end residues are part of each CDR3. D genes are given only for firm matches. Size is stated for part of the rows, as once, few or many counts, or as a class when the clone is expanded.

TRBV5-1	-	-	TRBJ2-1	CASSYYPGSRGYNEQFF	TGCGCCAGCAGTTATTACCCGGGGTCTAGAGGCTACAATGAGCAGTTCTTC
TRBV6-5	many	-	TRBJ2-6	CASSRTGTGANVLTF	TGTGCCAGCAGTCGGACGGGGACTGGGGCCAACGTCCTGACTTTC
TRBV10-2	-	-	TRBJ2-3	CAGRGGRSQDTQYF	TGCGCGGGCAGGGGGGGCCGTAGCCAAGATACCCAGTACTTT
TRBV20-1	-	-	TRBJ2-5	CSAREVLFKETQYF	TGCAGTGCTAGAGAGGTGCTTTTCAAAGAGACCCAGTACTTC
TRBV6-1	many	TRBD2	TRBJ2-3	CASPQSSEGGFCTDTQYF	TGTGCCAGCCCTCAGAGTTCGGAGGGAGGGTTCTGCACAGATACGCAGTATTTT
TRBV27	few	-	TRBJ1-6	CASSLESSGSFLYSPLHF	TGTGCCAGCAGTTTAGAGTCTTCAGGCTCATTCCTTTATTCACCCCTCCACTTT
TRBV6-1	-	-	TRBJ1-2	CASSEAPEAGGGYTF	TGTGCCAGCAGTGAAGCCCCCGAGGCAGGCGGGGGCTACACCTTC
TRBV25-1	many	-	TRBJ1-3	CASSGRGGGGNTIYF	TGTGCCAGCAGCGGACGGGGGGGAGGAGGAAACACCATATATTTT
TRBV27	-	-	TRBJ2-4	CASRGFVQDIQHF	TGTGCCAGCAGAGGGTTTGTCCAAGACATTCAGCACTTC
TRBV6-1	medium-sized	-	TRBJ2-1	CATCPGSYNEQFF	TGTGCCACCTGTCCTGGGTCCTACAATGAGCAGTTCTTC
TRBV28	many	TRBD1	TRBJ1-2	CASSLLGQGANYGYTF	TGTGCCAGCAGTTTATTGGGACAGGGGGCTAACTATGGCTACACCTTC